This T cell receptor (beta chain) was identified in a study of a mutant IDH1 vaccine in newly diagnosed glioma. Overall study: With temozolomide cycles, or 4-6 weeks after radiotherapy alone, vaccination was started. General observations from the study: Among all patients, vaccine-induced immune responses occurred in roughly 93%.

Using immunoSEQ multiplex PCR, the repertoire was profiled, and TCRdb retains in-frame clones only, with some absent. The data contain around 30,000 clones, nearly 90% of them seen just once; the ten biggest clones take up less than 25%. Germline CDR1 is KGHSH and CDR2 is LQKENI. Trimming stripped 5 bases from V and 3 bases from J, with 11 bases between. The CDR3 is made up of 13 amino acids. Time point reported: week 11, during vaccination. The content of each vaccine dose was 300 ug of mutant IDH1 20-mer peptide, and topical imiquimod accompanied it. Details on this clone: No antigen is known for it.

The chain couples TRBV18 to TRBJ2-7, with D hard to call. The origin of this receptor is a young man with glioma. Sample: PBMCs, taken from a glioma patient whose treatment included an IDH1 peptide vaccine. CDR3: CASSDIGDYEQYF. The DNA for the CDR3 is TGTGCCAGCTCAGATATCGGAGACTACGAGCAGTACTTC.